These 17 T cell receptor beta chains were all obtained from the same sample, sequenced in a study of Ad26.COV2.S vaccination and SARS-CoV-2 variants. Treatment here: about 20 received Ad26.COV2.S at low or high dose, single or two shots; about 5 received placebo; per-sample allocation not given. Sampling took place 63 days after the first vaccine or placebo injection. Some clones are missing from TCRdb's copy, which holds only in-frame ones; the method was immunoSEQ multiplex PCR. There are some 290,000 clones in the sample; 85% occur only once, and 2% to 2.5% lies in the top ten. The material sequenced was peripheral blood, taken in a trial of Ad26.COV2.S vaccine versus placebo. Source of these receptors: a person between 18 and 59 years old who received the Ad26.COV2.S COVID-19 vaccine or a placebo.

The chain has TRBV7-9 and TRBJ1-2, with 9 bases aligning to TRBD1. The V gene's germline CDR1 is SEHNR and CDR2 FQNEAQ (reference sequence). The CDR3 is made up of 12 amino acids. V gave up 5 bases and J gave up 11 bases; unmatched junction bases: 6. The CDR3 is CASSPRDREYTF. For the CDR3, the DNA is TGTGCCAGCAGCCCCCGGGACAGGGAGTACACCTTC.

The V gene is TRBV30, the J gene TRBJ2-7; TRBD1 matches at 7 bases. The CDR3 loop spans 14 amino acids. Germline V gene sequence: CDR1 GTSNPN, CDR2 SVGIG (reference sequence). The V segment lost 5 bases and the J segment 4 bases; nucleotides outside the gene matches: 11. CDR3 loop: CAWQPGTAPYEQYF. The CDR3 DNA follows: TGTGCCTGGCAGCCCGGGACAGCCCCGTACGAGCAGTACTTC.

This chain connects TRBV20-1 to TRBJ1-5, with a tentative D call TRBD1 (5 bases). Germline CDR1 reads DFQATT; CDR2 reads SNEGSKA (reference sequence). The length of the CDR3 is 13 residues. V was cut by 3 bases and J by 7 bases, with 13 bases left in between. The CDR3 loop is CSASTGPDQPQHF. The DNA for the CDR3 is TGCAGTGCTAGTACAGGCCCGGACCAGCCCCAGCATTTT.

This chain connects TRBV19 to TRBJ2-3, with TRBD2 as a possible D gene (6 bases). The V gene lost 0 bases and the J gene lost 1 base, with 17 bases spanning the gap. Germline V gene lookup returns CDR1 LNHDA and CDR2 SQIVND (reference sequence). The CDR3 runs to 18 residues. CDR3 in DNA: TGTGCCAGTAGTATAGATCGGCCACGGGGGTTGGGCACAGATACGCAGTATTTT. It encodes CASSIDRPRGLGTDTQYF.

The gene calls are TRBV27 and TRBJ1-4; D is unclear. The germline V and J ends were trimmed by 2 bases and 7 bases, with 17 bases remaining between them. Germline V gene data show CDR1 as MNHEY and CDR2 as SMNVEV (reference sequence). This CDR3 is 16 amino acids long. The chain's CDR3 is CASSLRAAFPSEKLFF. Here the CDR3 DNA reads TGTGCCAGCAGTTTACGGGCCGCTTTTCCTAGTGAAAAACTGTTTTTT.

This clone was seen just once. The V call is TRBV2, the J call TRBJ1-1; TRBD1 matches at 9 bases. The CDR3 covers 16 residues. The germline CDR1 and CDR2 sequences are SNHLY and FYNNEI. The J segment lost 5 bases and the V segment lost 3 bases, leaving 10 bases of the junction unmatched. The CDR3 protein is CASSEASGQGWTEAFF. The CDR3 DNA sequence: TGTGCCAGCAGTGAGGCCAGCGGACAGGGGTGGACTGAAGCTTTCTTT.

This sequence joins TRBV2 and TRBJ1-1; D not certain. Germline V gene data show CDR1 as SNHLY and CDR2 as FYNNEI. This CDR3 is 13 amino acids long. Deletions cut 8 bases from V and 0 bases from J, with 10 bases between. CDR3 bases: TGTGCCAGCTCTGTCGTTATGAACACTGAAGCTTTCTTT. This translates into CASSVVMNTEAFF.

The chain uses TRBV2 and TRBJ1-5; a possible D gene is TRBD1 (5 bases). The CDR3 is made up of 13 amino acids. Between the trimmed V and J ends, which lost 7 bases and 7 bases, there was a span of 14 bases. Germline values: CDR1 SNHLY, CDR2 FYNNEI. Here the CDR3 reads CASTRGEMQPQHF. CDR3 bases: TGTGCCAGCACACGGGGGGAAATGCAGCCCCAGCATTTT.

The J gene is TRBJ1-1, the V gene TRBV5-4; D gene uncertain. The germline V and J ends were trimmed by 10 bases and 2 bases, with 15 bases remaining between them. Germline CDR1 SGHNT, CDR2 YYREEE (reference sequence). This CDR3 comprises 13 residues. The CDR3 protein is CASSGVENTEAFF. CDR3 DNA: TGTGCCTCCTCGGGAGTTGAAAACACTGAAGCTTTCTTT.

DNA of the CDR3: TGTGCCAGTCGGGGGGCAGGGGAAGGCTACACCTTC. It codes for CASRGAGEGYTF. The J gene is TRBJ1-2, the V gene TRBV28, with a tentative D call TRBD1 (6 bases). This CDR3 has 12 residues. V lost 9 bases, J lost 8 bases, and 16 bases lay in between. In germline, CDR1 is MDHEN, CDR2 SYDVKM.

The chain couples TRBV27 to TRBJ1-1, with TRBD1 as a possible D gene (5 bases). The CDR3 sequence is 14 residues long. Per the germline V gene, CDR1 is MNHEY and CDR2 is SMNVEV (reference sequence). V shed 8 bases and J shed 5 bases, with 18 bases lying between them. The CDR3 is CASSVWGGKTEAFF. The CDR3 DNA is TGTGCCAGCTCAGTCTGGGGGGGGAAGACTGAAGCTTTCTTT.

The rearrangement uses TRBV7-8 and TRBJ2-5, with D uncertain. Germline values: CDR1 SGHVS, CDR2 FQNEAQ. With 6 bases removed from V and 5 bases from J, the gap between germline ends came to 16 bases. The CDR3 extends over 14 amino acids. The CDR3 loop reads CASSGGQFGETQYF. The CDR3 nucleotides read TGTGCCAGCAGTGGTGGGCAATTTGGGGAGACCCAGTACTTC.

This clone was observed a handful of times. This chain uses TRBV5-1 with TRBJ1-4; perhaps TRBD1 as D (5 bases). From germline, CDR1 is SGHRS and CDR2 YFSETQ. Trimming removed 2 bases from V and 8 bases from J, with 13 bases in between. This CDR3 contains 14 residues. CDR3 bases: TGCGCCAGCAGCTTCCTTCAGGGTGGAGAAAAACTGTTTTTT. Translation gives CASSFLQGGEKLFF.

The CDR3 protein is CASSFRPRDEQYF. CDR3 nucleotides: TGTGCCAGCAGTTTCAGACCCAGGGACGAGCAGTACTTC. The rearrangement uses TRBV12-3 or TRBV12-4 and TRBJ2-7; tentative D call: TRBD1 (5 bases). There are 13 residues in the CDR3. V was clipped by 3 bases and J by 5 bases, with 11 bases between them.

The chain links TRBV6-5 to TRBJ1-1; D is undetermined. The CDR3 has 12 residues. Trimming removed 5 bases at V and 9 bases at J, with 13 bases between. CDR1 MNHEY and CDR2 SVGAGI come from the germline V gene. The CDR3 protein is CASSPSDSQAFF. The CDR3 DNA follows: TGTGCCAGCAGTCCCTCGGACTCACAAGCTTTCTTT.

This chain joins TRBV12-3 or TRBV12-4 and TRBJ1-1; D is uncertain. This CDR3 is built from 12 residues. V lost 6 bases and J 0 bases, leaving 5 bases between the germline ends. The DNA of the CDR3 is TGTGCCAGCAGCCAAATGAACACTGAAGCTTTCTTT. It specifies CASSQMNTEAFF.

The V gene is TRBV28, the J gene TRBJ1-6, with 7 nucleotides matching TRBD1. V dropped 6 bases and J dropped 5; count of bases not matched to a gene: 4. This CDR3 comprises 14 residues. Germline CDR1 is MDHEN and CDR2 is SYDVKM. For the CDR3, the DNA is TGTGCCAGCAGACGGACAGGCAATAATTCACCCCTCCACTTT. This translates into CASRRTGNNSPLHF.